Sequencing of this T cell receptor (beta chain) was carried out in a study of graft-versus-host responses after intestinal transplantation. Germline values: CDR1 MNHEY, CDR2 SVGAGI. V lost 5 bases to trimming and J lost 0 bases, with 5 bases between them. The CDR3 is made up of 13 amino acids. Method: immunoSEQ multiplex PCR; TCRdb's copy keeps in-frame clones and lacks some. The table includes tens of thousands of clones, roughly 84% detected once. Concerning this clone: Its antigen is not identified.

The sample in question was unstimulated CD4+ T cells sorted from spleen or lymph node cells, obtained before transplant. This clonotype was sampled from a human donor who was the organ donor for an intestinal transplant. The chain joins TRBV6-5 to TRBJ1-3; D is possibly TRBD1 (5 bases). CDR3 DNA: TGTGCCAGCAGTCAGGGCTCTGGAAACACCATATATTTT. This codes for CASSQGSGNTIYF.